These 14 T cell receptor beta chains were sequenced from one sample in a study of blood T cells in healthy people across ages. Primed by a sample-barcoded 5' primer and a J-beta primer mix, a second PCR proceeded for about 7 to 11 cycles. MiXCR, applied by TCRdb to the 5' RACE reads, yields one record per CDR3 protein. This sample has approximately 900,000 distinct CDR3 sequences, with about 28% found just once. The same specimen was also included in a second study, on T cells of mothers and their children.

The sample taken for sequencing was blood. The receptors originated from a woman aged 40 to 55 in good health.

The chain has TRBV28 and TRBJ1-1; 7 bases align to TRBD1. Germline V gene sequence: CDR1 MDHEN, CDR2 SYDVKM. CDR3 length equals 16 residues. V gave up 3 bases and J gave up 2 bases; unmatched junction bases: 9. Here the CDR3 reads CASSFKGRGVNTEAFF. CDR3 nucleotide sequence: TGTGCCAGCAGTTTTAAGGGCAGGGGGGTAAACACTGAAGCTTTCTTT.

On this clonotype: A much larger clone is a single base away; this may be a read error. The gene calls are TRBV12-3 or TRBV12-4 and TRBJ2-1, with 8 bases lining up with TRBD1. Gene TRBJ2-7 matches the end of the DNA better, so the J call may be wrong. The CDR3 runs to 17 residues. CDR3 loop: CASSLGAGGLSYNEQYF. The CDR3 DNA follows: TGTGCCAGCAGCCTAGGGGCAGGGGGCCTATCCTACAATGAGCAGTACTTC.

This clonotype was counted only a few times. This chain joins TRBV12-3 or TRBV12-4 and TRBJ2-3; TRBD2 agrees at 9 bases. The CDR3 is made up of 14 amino acids. V trimming: 3 bases; J trimming: 5 bases; junction bases outside the gene matches: 3. Written as DNA, the CDR3 is TGTGCCAGCAGTTTTAGCGGGGGCGGAGATACGCAGTATTTT. It codes for CASSFSGGGDTQYF.

This clonotype occurred a few times. V gene TRBV27 combines with J gene TRBJ2-6; 8 positions agree with TRBD1. This CDR3 spans 16 amino acids. V lost 9 bases, J lost 1 base, and 8 bases stayed unmatched. Germline V gene lookup returns CDR1 MNHEY and CDR2 SMNVEV (reference sequence). The CDR3 DNA is TGTGCCAGTTTGGACAGGGTGCATTCTGGGGCCAACGTCCTGACTTTC. Translating it yields CASLDRVHSGANVLTF. The full variable domain, completed using reference TRBV27 and TRBJ2-6, is EAQVTQNPRYLITVTGKKLTVTCSQNMNHEYMSWYRQDPGLGLRQIYYSMNVEVTDKGDVPEGYKVSRKEKRNFPLILESPSPNQTSLYFCASLDRVHSGANVLTFGAGSRLTVL.

The sample holds a few counts of this clonotype. The chain uses TRBV20-1 and TRBJ1-1; D possibly corresponds to TRBD1 (5 bases). The CDR3 runs 11 residues. V lost 3 bases and J 6 bases, leaving 8 bases between the germline ends. The germline gives CDR1 DFQATT, CDR2 SNEGSKA (reference sequence). CDR3 in DNA: TGCAGTGCTAGTAAGGGGCCTGAAGCTTTCTTT. This codes for CSASKGPEAFF.

This clonotype was observed a few times. CDR3 sequence reads: CASSQDSARFAYEQYF. The DNA of the CDR3 is TGTGCCAGCAGCCAAGATTCCGCTCGTTTCGCCTACGAGCAGTACTTC. The rearrangement uses TRBV3-1 and TRBJ2-7, with D hard to call. The ends were cut back, 0 bases at V and 2 bases at J, with 14 bases in the middle. Germline V CDR1 and CDR2: LGHDT, YNNKEL (reference sequence). This CDR3 is built from 16 residues.

This rearrangement joins TRBV12-3 or TRBV12-4 to TRBJ2-1; TRBD2 matches 11 bases. This CDR3 spans 15 amino acids. Germline trimming cut 6 bases from V and 3 bases from J; bases unmatched to any gene: 4. The CDR3 coding sequence is TGTGCCAGCAGGAAACTAGCGGGGGACTACAATGAGCAGTTCTTC. It specifies CASRKLAGDYNEQFF.

Worth noting for this clonotype: A clone one base away is much larger, so this may be a read error. The chain combines TRBV6-4 with TRBJ2-5; tentative D call: TRBD2 (6 bases). Trimming pared 3 bases from V and 11 bases from J, leaving 25 bases between. Germline V gives CDR1 MRHNA, CDR2 SNTAGT. This CDR3 has 16 residues. The CDR3 nucleotides are TGTGCCAGCAGTGAAGGAGGGCTCCACGGCGGCGATGAGCAGTACTTC. This translates into CASSEGGLHGGDEQYF.

The chain recombines TRBV5-1 with TRBJ1-5, with D possibly TRBD1 on 5 matching bases. The CDR3 is made up of 15 amino acids. Trimming stripped 0 bases from V and 6 bases from J, with 13 bases between. CDR1 SGHRS and CDR2 YFSETQ come from the germline V gene. DNA of the CDR3: TGCGCCAGCAGCTTGGACGGGGGGGTAGGTCAGCCCCAGCATTTT. Its translation is CASSLDGGVGQPQHF.

The chain combines TRBV4-1 with TRBJ2-7, with 8 bases aligning to TRBD1. Per germline, CDR1 MGHRA and CDR2 YSYEKL. After removal of 3 bases from V and 4 bases from J, the junction contained 11 bases not matched to a gene. CDR3 length: 16 amino acids. CDR3 protein: CASSHQTGVGGYEQYF. CDR3 DNA: TGCGCCAGCAGCCATCAGACAGGGGTAGGTGGGTACGAGCAGTACTTC.

This clonotype appeared a few times. The chain recombines TRBV6-2 or TRBV6-3 with TRBJ2-1; 9 nucleotides match TRBD1. From germline, CDR1 is MNHEY and CDR2 SVGEGT. The CDR3 sequence is 14 residues long. With V trimmed by 7 bases and J by 3 bases, 4 bases remained unmatched. CDR3 sequence reads: CASKRGQGYNEQFF. DNA for the CDR3: TGTGCCAGCAAGAGGGGACAGGGCTACAATGAGCAGTTCTTC.

This sequence joins TRBV7-9 and TRBJ1-1; tentatively, D is TRBD1 (5 bases). V was trimmed by 7 bases and J by 2 bases, leaving 20 bases between them. CDR1 and CDR2 from the germline V gene are SEHNR and FQNEAQ (reference sequence). This CDR3 region has 16 residues. Written as DNA, the CDR3 is TGTGCCAGCACCACCCTAGGAGGGGTCCTAAACACTGAAGCTTTCTTT. Residues: CASTTLGGVLNTEAFF.

There are a few counts of this clonotype. This chain joins TRBV18 and TRBJ1-4; 7 bases are shared with TRBD1. This CDR3 is 14 amino acids long. Germline CDR1 reads KGHSH; CDR2 reads LQKENI. The ends lost 4 bases at V and 3 bases at J; junction bases unmatched: 2. As DNA, the CDR3 is TGTGCCAGCTCACAGGGACAGTCTAATGAAAAACTGTTTTTT. Protein sequence: CASSQGQSNEKLFF.

This clonotype was counted between two and nine times. With a much larger clone just one base away, this may be a read error. The chain combines TRBV2 with TRBJ2-7; D may be TRBD1 (5 bases). The CDR3 spans 12 residues. Trimming took 6 bases from V and 2 from J, leaving 8 bases between them. Germline CDR1 reads SNHLY; CDR2 reads FYNNEI. The CDR3 DNA follows: TGTGCCAGCAGGACAGACACCTACGAGCAGTACTTC. Residues: CASRTDTYEQYF.